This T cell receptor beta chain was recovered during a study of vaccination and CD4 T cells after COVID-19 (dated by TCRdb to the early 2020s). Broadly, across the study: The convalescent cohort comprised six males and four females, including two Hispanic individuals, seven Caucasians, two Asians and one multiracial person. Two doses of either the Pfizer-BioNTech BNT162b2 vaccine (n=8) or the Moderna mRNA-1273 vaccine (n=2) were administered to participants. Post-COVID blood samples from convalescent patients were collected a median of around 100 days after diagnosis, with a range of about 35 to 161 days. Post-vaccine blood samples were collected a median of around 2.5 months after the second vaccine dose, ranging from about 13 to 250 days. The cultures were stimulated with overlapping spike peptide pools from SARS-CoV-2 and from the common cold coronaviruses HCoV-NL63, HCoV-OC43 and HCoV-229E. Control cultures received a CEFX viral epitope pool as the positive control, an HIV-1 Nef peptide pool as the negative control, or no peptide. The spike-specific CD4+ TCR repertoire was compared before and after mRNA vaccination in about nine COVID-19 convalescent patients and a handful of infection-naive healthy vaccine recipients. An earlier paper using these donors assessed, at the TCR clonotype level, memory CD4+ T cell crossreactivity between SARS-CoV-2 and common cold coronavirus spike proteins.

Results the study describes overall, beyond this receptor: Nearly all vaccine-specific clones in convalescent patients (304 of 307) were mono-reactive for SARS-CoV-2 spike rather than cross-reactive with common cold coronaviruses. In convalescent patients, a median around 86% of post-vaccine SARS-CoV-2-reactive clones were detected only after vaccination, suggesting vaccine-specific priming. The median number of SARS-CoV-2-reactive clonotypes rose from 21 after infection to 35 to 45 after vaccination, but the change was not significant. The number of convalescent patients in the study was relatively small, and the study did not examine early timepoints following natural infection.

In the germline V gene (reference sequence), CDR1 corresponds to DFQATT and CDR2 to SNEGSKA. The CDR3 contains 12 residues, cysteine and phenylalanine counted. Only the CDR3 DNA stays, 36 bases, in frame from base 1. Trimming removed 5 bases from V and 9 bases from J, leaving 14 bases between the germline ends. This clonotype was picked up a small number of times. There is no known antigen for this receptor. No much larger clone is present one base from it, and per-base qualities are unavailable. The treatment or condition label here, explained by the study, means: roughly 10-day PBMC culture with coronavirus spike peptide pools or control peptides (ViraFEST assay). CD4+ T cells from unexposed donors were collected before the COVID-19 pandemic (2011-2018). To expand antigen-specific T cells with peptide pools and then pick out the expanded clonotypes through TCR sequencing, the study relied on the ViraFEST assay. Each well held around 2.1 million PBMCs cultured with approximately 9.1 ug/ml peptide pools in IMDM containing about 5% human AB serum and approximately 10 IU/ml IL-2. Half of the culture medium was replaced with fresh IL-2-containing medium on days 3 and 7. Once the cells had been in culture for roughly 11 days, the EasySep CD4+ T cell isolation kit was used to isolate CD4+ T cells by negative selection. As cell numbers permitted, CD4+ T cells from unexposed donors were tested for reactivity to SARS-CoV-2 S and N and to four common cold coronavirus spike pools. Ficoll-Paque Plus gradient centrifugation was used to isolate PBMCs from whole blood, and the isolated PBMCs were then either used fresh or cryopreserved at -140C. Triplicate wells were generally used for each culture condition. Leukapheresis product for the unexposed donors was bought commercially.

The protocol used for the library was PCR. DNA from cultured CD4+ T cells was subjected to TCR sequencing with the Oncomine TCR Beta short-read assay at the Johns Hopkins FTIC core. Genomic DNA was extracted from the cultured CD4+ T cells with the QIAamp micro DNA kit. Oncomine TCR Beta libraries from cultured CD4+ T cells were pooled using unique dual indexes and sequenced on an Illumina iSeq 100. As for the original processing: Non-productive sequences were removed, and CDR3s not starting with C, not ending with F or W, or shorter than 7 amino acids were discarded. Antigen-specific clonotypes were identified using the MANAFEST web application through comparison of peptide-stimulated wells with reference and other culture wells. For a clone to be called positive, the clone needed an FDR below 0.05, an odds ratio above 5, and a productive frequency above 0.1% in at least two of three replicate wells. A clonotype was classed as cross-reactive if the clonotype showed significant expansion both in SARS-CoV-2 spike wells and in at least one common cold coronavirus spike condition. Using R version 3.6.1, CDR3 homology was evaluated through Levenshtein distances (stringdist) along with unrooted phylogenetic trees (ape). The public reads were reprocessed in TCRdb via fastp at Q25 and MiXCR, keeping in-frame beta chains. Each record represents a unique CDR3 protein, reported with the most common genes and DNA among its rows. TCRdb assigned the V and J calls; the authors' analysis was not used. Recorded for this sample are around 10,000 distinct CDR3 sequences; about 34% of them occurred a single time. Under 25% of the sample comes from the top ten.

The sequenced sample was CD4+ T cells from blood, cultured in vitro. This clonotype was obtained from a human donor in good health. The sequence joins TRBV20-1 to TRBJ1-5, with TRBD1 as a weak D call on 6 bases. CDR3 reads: CSAFNRVPPQHF. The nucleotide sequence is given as TGCAGTGCTTTTAACAGGGTTCCGCCCCAGCATTTT.